A single sample is the source of the 16 T cell receptor beta chains below, sequenced in a study of shared clonotypes between healthy human individuals (dated by TCRdb to the early 2020s). Library generation was performed with the immunoSEQ multiplex PCR assay. TCRdb's version of the immuneACCESS table is confined to in-frame rearrangements and falls short of the full clone set. An unresolved V gene accounts for under half of the shortfall where checked; the remainder is of unknown origin. This sample is represented by about 480,000 clones; over 75% of them were singletons. Of the sample, about an eighth falls within the top ten clones. What was sequenced was PBMCs. Receptors originate from a woman aged 35 to 49 in good health. Some clones in this sample may be carry-over from other donors' samples.

Only one count was recorded for this clone. The chain uses TRBV18 and TRBJ1-5; D remains ambiguous. The ends were cut back, 3 bases at V and 4 bases at J, with 7 bases in the middle. The CDR3 totals 13 residues. The germline CDR1 and CDR2 sequences are KGHSH and LQKENI. CDR3 amino acids: CASSPEANQPQHF. DNA of the CDR3: TGTGCCAGCTCACCCGAGGCGAATCAGCCCCAGCATTTT.

The chain links TRBV2 to TRBJ1-1; no clear D. Trimming left V 6 bases short and J 1 base short, with 12 bases between. The germline gives CDR1 SNHLY, CDR2 FYNNEI. The CDR3 totals 14 residues. In nucleotides, the CDR3 is TGTGCCAGCAGATTAGGACGGCAGAACACTGAAGCTTTCTTT. As protein: CASRLGRQNTEAFF. The full variable domain, with the rest looked up from reference TRBV2 and TRBJ1-1, is EPEVTQTPSHQVTQMGQEVILRCVPISNHLYFYWYRQILGQKVEFLVSFYNNEISEKSEIFDDQFSVERPDGSNFTLKIRSTKLEDSAMYFCASRLGRQNTEAFFGQGTRLTVV.

This clone was detected a few times. This chain links TRBV27 with TRBJ2-5; TRBD2 aligns across 7 bases. The J segment lost 2 bases and the V segment lost 4 bases, leaving 7 bases of the junction unmatched. Germline CDR1 and CDR2: MNHEY and SMNVEV (reference sequence). This CDR3 has 15 amino acids. The CDR3 DNA sequence: TGTGCCAGCAGTTCCCCATTTAGCGGGCAAGAGACCCAGTACTTC. Translating gives CASSSPFSGQETQYF.

The table lists this clone with a few counts. At the DNA level, this CDR3 is encoded by other sequences in the same sample as well. The chain joins TRBV7-2 to TRBJ2-3, with 7 bases matching TRBD1. The germline V gene has CDR1 SGHTA and CDR2 FQGNSA. The CDR3 extends over 16 amino acids. V was clipped by 1 base and J by 2 bases; unmatched bases: 6. The DNA for the CDR3 is TGTGCCAGCAGCTTAGGAGGCAGGGGGTTCACAGATACGCAGTATTTT. Protein product: CASSLGGRGFTDTQYF. Complete variable domain (other parts from reference TRBV7-2 and TRBJ2-3): GAGVSQSPSNKVTEKGKDVELRCDPISGHTALYWYRQSLGQGLEFLIYFQGNSAPDKSGLPSDRFSAERTGGSVSTLTIQRTQQEDSAVYLCASSLGGRGFTDTQYFGPGTRLTVL.

This chain uses TRBV2 with TRBJ2-1; D remains ambiguous. The CDR3 length is 12 residues. Trimming left V 5 bases short and J 6 bases short, with 8 bases between. CDR1 and CDR2 (germline): SNHLY, FYNNEI. This chain's CDR3 is CASSRALNEQFF. The CDR3 DNA is TGTGCCAGCAGTAGGGCCCTCAATGAGCAGTTCTTC.

The genes are TRBV4-2 and TRBJ1-1; TRBD1 agrees at 8 bases. The J segment lost 11 bases and the V segment lost 1 base, leaving 6 bases of the junction unmatched. CDR1 and CDR2 from the germline V gene are LGHNA and YNFKEQ. There are 13 residues in the CDR3. The CDR3 nucleotides read TGTGCCAGCAGCCAAGGTTCAGGGGGCTTGGCTTTCTTT. It translates to CASSQGSGGLAFF.

The chain recombines TRBV5-4 with TRBJ2-1, with no clear D. V lost 4 bases to trimming and J lost 7 bases, with 12 bases between them. This CDR3 region has 13 residues. Germline V gene lookup returns CDR1 SGHNT and CDR2 YYREEE (reference sequence). The CDR3 region is CASSPTWANEQFF. The CDR3 DNA sequence: TGTGCCAGCAGCCCTACTTGGGCAAATGAGCAGTTCTTC. The whole variable domain, remainder taken from reference TRBV5-4 and TRBJ2-1, is ETGVTQSPTHLIKTRGQQVTLRCSSQSGHNTVSWYQQALGQGPQFIFQYYREEENGRGNFPPRFSGLQFPNYSSELNVNALELDDSALYLCASSPTWANEQFFGPGTRLTVL.

This chain uses TRBV7-3 with TRBJ2-7; D might be TRBD1 (5 bases). The CDR3 length is 15 residues. V lost 1 base and J 4 bases, leaving 14 bases between the germline ends. CDR1 is SGHTA and CDR2 is FQGTGA in the germline V gene. The DNA of the CDR3 is TGTGCCAGCAGCTTAAATCCAGGGAAGGAGTACGAGCAGTACTTC. Its protein product is CASSLNPGKEYEQYF. The full variable domain, in which reference TRBV7-3 and TRBJ2-7 provide the parts outside the CDR3, is GAGVSQTPSNKVTEKGKYVELRCDPISGHTALYWYRQSLGQGPEFLIYFQGTGAADDSGLPNDRFFAVRPEGSVSTLKIQRTERGDSAVYLCASSLNPGKEYEQYFGPGTRLTVT.

This sequence joins TRBV5-6 and TRBJ1-6, with D tentatively TRBD1 (5 bases). Germline loops: CDR1 SGHDT, CDR2 YYEEEE. V was cut by 5 bases and J by 6 bases, with 12 bases left in between. The CDR3 has 14 amino acids. Here the CDR3 reads CASSLPGGNSPLHF. DNA of the CDR3: TGTGCCAGCAGTCTTCCTGGGGGTAATTCACCCCTCCACTTT. The full variable domain, rest sourced from reference TRBV5-6 and TRBJ1-6, is DAGVTQSPTHLIKTRGQQVTLRCSPKSGHDTVSWYQQALGQGPQFIFQYYEEEERQRGNFPDRFSGHQFPNYSSELNVNALLLGDSALYLCASSLPGGNSPLHFGNGTRLTVT.

V usage is TRBV29-1 and J usage is TRBJ2-1; TRBD2 is a possible D gene (7 bases). The germline V gene has CDR1 SQVTM and CDR2 ANQGSEA. This CDR3 region has 12 residues. Trimming removed 7 bases from V and 6 bases from J, with 13 bases in between. Written as DNA, the CDR3 is TGCAGCGGGGGGGGCCAGCTCAATGAGCAGTTCTTC. It is translated as CSGGGQLNEQFF.

The chain employs TRBV5-1 and TRBJ2-5; 7 bases map to TRBD1. The V gene end was trimmed by 4 bases and the J gene end by 5 bases; junction bases not matched to a gene: 8. The CDR3 length is 14 residues. Germline lookup yields CDR1 SGHRS and CDR2 YFSETQ. Here the CDR3 DNA reads TGCGCCAGCAGCGCCGCGACAGGGATGGAGACCCAGTACTTC. This translates into CASSAATGMETQYF.

The CDR3 bases are TGTGCCAGCAGTTTCCGACGGGGGGGTCGCTCCACCGGGGAGCTGTTTTTT. Encoded protein: CASSFRRGGRSTGELFF. The chain employs TRBV28 and TRBJ2-2, with 8 bases identical to TRBD2. V gave up 3 bases and J gave up 4 bases; unmatched junction bases: 10. The CDR3 has 17 amino acids. Per the germline V gene, CDR1 is MDHEN and CDR2 is SYDVKM.

The chain carries TRBV10-3 and TRBJ2-7; D is ambiguous. This CDR3 is built from 12 residues. The germline V gene encodes CDR1 ENHRY and CDR2 SYGVKD. Trimming removed 0 bases at V and 7 bases at J, with 7 bases between. CDR3 amino acids: CAISESGREQYF. CDR3 nucleotide sequence: TGTGCCATCAGTGAGTCGGGTAGAGAGCAGTACTTC.

This clone showed up just a few times. V gene TRBV7-8 combines with J gene TRBJ1-4; no clear D gene. Germline lookup yields CDR1 SGHVS and CDR2 FQNEAQ. The germline V and J ends were trimmed by 5 bases and 5 bases, with 9 bases remaining between them. The CDR3 contains 13 residues. CDR3 in DNA: TGTGCCAGCAGCGTATACAGAAATGAAAAACTGTTTTTT. It specifies CASSVYRNEKLFF.

This chain connects TRBV7-2 to TRBJ2-1; the match to TRBD1 covers 10 bases. After removal of 6 bases from V and 4 bases from J, the junction contained 9 bases not matched to a gene. The germline V gene has CDR1 SGHTA and CDR2 FQGNSA. This CDR3 contains 16 residues. CDR3 protein: CASRSPGQGSYNEQFF. In nucleotides, the CDR3 is TGTGCCAGCAGATCTCCGGGACAGGGGTCGTACAATGAGCAGTTCTTC.

The chain is built from TRBV18 and TRBJ2-7; the match to TRBD1 covers 7 bases. The CDR3 consists of 15 residues. J lost 5 bases, V lost 2 bases, and 9 bases had no gene match. CDR1 is KGHSH and CDR2 is LQKENI in the germline V gene. The CDR3 region has the DNA TGTGCCAGCTCACCAAGTAACAGGGGTGGCGACGAGCAGTACTTC. Amino acid sequence: CASSPSNRGGDEQYF.